This T cell receptor (beta chain) was identified in a study of blood T cell repertoires in COVID-19 (TCRdb year 2020). Regarding the study in general: Samples from collaborators originated in the United States, Italy and Spain and spanned both the acute and convalescent phases of COVID-19. The material from the prospective study consisted of cDNA or gDNA derived from T cells, B-cell-depleted T cells, or PBMCs. The samples were drawn from two sources: the first 160 participants of the ongoing ImmuneRACE study, and about 1,300 subjects contributed by 6 global collaborators. The repertoires were released in a freely available public database meant as a resource for research on the immune response to SARS-CoV-2. Where available, HLA class I and class II types were taken from metadata supplied by the sample provider and were not determined by assay-based typing. Nearly every sample came with metadata listing a de-identified subject ID, COVID-19 status, age in years and sex. Subjects who had been exposed to COVID-19, were actively infected with it, or had recovered from it provided the deeply sampled blood TCRbeta repertoires that made up the dataset.

Each collaborating institution followed its own protocols to collect whole blood in K2EDTA tubes. For TCRbeta analysis, collaborators shipped samples in one of three forms: frozen whole blood, isolated PBMCs, or DNA extracted from either of those sample types. Worth noting for this clone: It has no known antigen specificity. Base qualities are not recorded, but no much larger clone differs from it by a single base.

The CDR3 holds 11 amino acids from the cysteine to the phenylalanine. The read is trimmed to its CDR3 DNA, 33 bases read in frame from base 1. The germline V gene specifies MRHNA as CDR1 and SNTAGT as CDR2. The junction shows trimming of 6 bases on V and 6 bases on J, and the gene matches do not reach 1 base of it. The immunoSEQ Assay, a bias-controlled multiplex PCR, was used to amplify TCRbeta CDR3 regions from genomic DNA. As for how the authors treated the data: Within the assay, amplification of reference gene primers was used to estimate how many nucleated cells each sample contained. To quantify the absolute abundance of each unique TCRbeta CDR3 rearrangement, sequence reads were collapsed and filtered. For each sample, productive Simpson clonality was calculated by taking the square root of Simpson's diversity index across productive rearrangements. The immuneACCESS repertoire file appears here via TCRdb, limited to in-frame rearrangements. These files lack a portion of the clones; in checked studies, under half of the deficit traces to unresolved V genes, and the cause of the others is not known. V and J calls plus clone size are reproduced from that table; the DNA served to infer D and trimming. The sample table holds some 490,000 clones, of which 80% to 90% were seen once. Roughly 3.2% of the sample belongs to the ten largest clones.

Overall results and qualifications from the work: The quantity of clinical and demographic metadata differed by source and by participant and was supplied without curation.

Recombination connected TRBV6-4 to TRBJ1-1, with TRBD1 matching 7 junction bases. This receptor was obtained from a human donor in a cohort sampled during active COVID-19. The sample consisted of peripheral blood. The DNA sequence is TGTGCCAGCAGACAGGGGCCTGAAGCTTTCTTT. Translated, it reads CASRQGPEAFF.